This is a list of T cell receptor beta chains from one sample in a study of blood T cell repertoires in COVID-19. The method was immunoSEQ multiplex PCR; TCRdb's version includes in-frame clones alone and lacks a portion of them. This table holds roughly 200,000 clones, approximately 87% found once. Sequenced: peripheral blood. The receptors come from a man aged 55 to 69 who had recovered from COVID-19. The CDR3 runs from the conserved cysteine through the conserved F or W. The D gene is left open where the match is weak. Clone size is stated in some rows and not others, as once, few, many or a class when expanded.

abundance,j_gene,v_gene,d_gene,CDR3aa,CDR3nt
.,TRBJ2-1,TRBV29-1,TRBD2,CSGGTSGSYNEQFF,TGCAGCGGGGGGACTAGCGGGAGTTACAATGAGCAGTTCTTC
.,TRBJ2-7,TRBV19,.,CASAEGVTGEQYF,TGTGCCAGTGCTGAAGGGGTAACTGGCGAGCAGTACTTC
once,TRBJ2-7,TRBV2,.,CASSAVYEQYF,TGTGCCAGCAGTGCCGTATACGAGCAGTACTTC
.,TRBJ2-2,TRBV11-3,.,CASSFDSNTGELFF,TGTGCCAGCAGCTTTGACAGTAACACCGGGGAGCTGTTTTTT
few,TRBJ2-7,TRBV5-5,TRBD1,CASSSPGQVYEQYF,TGTGCCAGCAGCTCTCCGGGACAGGTATACGAGCAGTACTTC
.,TRBJ2-7,TRBV20-1,TRBD2,CSASTTSGYEQYF,TGCAGTGCTAGTACCACTAGCGGCTACGAGCAGTACTTC
.,TRBJ2-1,TRBV18,.,CASSLGQNNEQFF,TGTGCCAGCTCCCTGGGGCAGAATAATGAGCAGTTCTTC
once,TRBJ1-1,TRBV15,TRBD1,CATDAGDRNTEAFF,TGTGCCACAGACGCAGGGGACAGGAACACTGAAGCTTTCTTT
once,TRBJ1-5,TRBV19,.,CASSITGQRQPQHF,TGTGCCAGTAGTATAACAGGACAGAGGCAGCCCCAGCATTTT
.,TRBJ1-2,TRBV28,TRBD1,CASSLEQGAGYTF,TGTGCCAGCAGTCTTGAACAGGGGGCTGGCTACACCTTC
.,TRBJ2-2,TRBV6-5,.,CASSFRTLSGELFF,TGTGCCAGCAGTTTTCGGACTCTTTCCGGGGAGCTGTTTTTT
.,TRBJ2-1,TRBV5-1,.,CASSLDPNNEQFF,TGCGCCAGCAGCTTGGACCCTAACAATGAGCAGTTCTTC
.,TRBJ1-5,TRBV29-1,.,CSVGLTNQPQHF,TGCAGCGTTGGGTTGACTAATCAGCCCCAGCATTTT
once,TRBJ1-6,TRBV11-2,.,CASSLVSSYNSPLHF,TGTGCCAGCAGCTTAGTCAGCTCCTATAATTCACCCCTCCACTTT
.,TRBJ2-1,TRBV11-1,TRBD2,CASSPSSGGDEQFF,TGTGCCAGCAGCCCATCTAGCGGGGGGGATGAGCAGTTCTTC
.,TRBJ1-1,TRBV3-1/TRBV3-2,.,CASSPRGGDTEAFF,TGTGCCAGCAGCCCACGGGGCGGGGACACTGAAGCTTTCTTT
once,TRBJ1-1,TRBV9,.,CASSVVGGKTEAFF,TGTGCCAGCAGCGTAGTGGGGGGGAAAACTGAAGCTTTCTTT
.,TRBJ2-5,TRBV10-3,.,CAISDVGKGVGETQYF,TGTGCCATCAGTGATGTAGGGAAGGGGGTAGGAGAGACCCAGTACTTC
.,TRBJ2-3,TRBV28,TRBD1,CASSPPRSSGGPTDTQYF,TGTGCCAGCAGTCCGCCCAGATCTTCAGGGGGCCCCACAGATACGCAGTATTTT
.,TRBJ1-4,TRBV5-1,.,CASSQQPKGEKLFF,TGCGCCAGCAGTCAACAGCCAAAAGGTGAAAAACTGTTTTTT
.,TRBJ2-5,TRBV20-1,TRBD2,CSASRGGAGEEETQYF,TGCAGTGCTAGTAGAGGAGGAGCGGGGGAGGAGGAGACCCAGTACTTC
.,TRBJ1-4,TRBV30,.,CAWSVEGVYEKLFF,TGTGCCTGGAGTGTTGAGGGTGTCTATGAAAAACTGTTTTTT